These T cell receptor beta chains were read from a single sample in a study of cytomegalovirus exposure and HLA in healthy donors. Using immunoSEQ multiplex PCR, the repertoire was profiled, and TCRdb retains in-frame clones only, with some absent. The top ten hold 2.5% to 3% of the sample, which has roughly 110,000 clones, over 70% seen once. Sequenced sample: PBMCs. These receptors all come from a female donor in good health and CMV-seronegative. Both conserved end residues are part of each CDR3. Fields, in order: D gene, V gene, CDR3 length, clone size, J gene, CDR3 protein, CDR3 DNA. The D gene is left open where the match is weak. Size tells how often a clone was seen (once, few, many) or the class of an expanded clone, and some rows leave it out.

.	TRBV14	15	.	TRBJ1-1	CASSQLTGMATEAFF	TGTGCCAGCAGCCAACTTACGGGGATGGCCACTGAAGCTTTCTTT
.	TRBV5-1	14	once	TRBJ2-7	CASSLTRTPAEQYF	TGCGCCAGCAGCTTAACGCGCACCCCCGCCGAGCAGTACTTC
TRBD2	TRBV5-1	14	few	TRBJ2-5	CASSIGLAGETQYF	TGCGCCAGCAGCATCGGACTAGCGGGGGAGACCCAGTACTTC
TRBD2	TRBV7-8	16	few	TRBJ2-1	CASSFSVAGGPHEQFF	TGTGCCAGCAGCTTTTCCGTGGCGGGAGGGCCTCATGAGCAGTTCTTC
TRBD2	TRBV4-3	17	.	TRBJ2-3	CASSLQSGRGSTDTQYF	TGCGCCAGCAGCCTACAAAGCGGGAGGGGCAGCACAGATACGCAGTATTTT
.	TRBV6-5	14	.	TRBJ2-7	CASSSTGSGAEQYF	TGTGCCAGCAGTTCAACAGGATCTGGGGCCGAGCAGTACTTC
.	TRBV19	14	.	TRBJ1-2	CASSPQGSGYGYTF	TGTGCCAGTAGTCCACAGGGTTCTGGCTATGGCTACACCTTC
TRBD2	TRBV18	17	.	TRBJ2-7	CASSPLGLGGRLDEQYF	TGTGCCAGCTCACCACTCGGTCTGGGCGGGAGACTAGACGAGCAGTACTTC
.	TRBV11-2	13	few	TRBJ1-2	CASSPPPGGGYTF	TGTGCCAGCAGCCCGCCGCCGGGGGGCGGCTACACCTTC
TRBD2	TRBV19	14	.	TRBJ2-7	CASSQASGRHEQYF	TGTGCCAGTAGTCAGGCTAGCGGGAGGCACGAGCAGTACTTC
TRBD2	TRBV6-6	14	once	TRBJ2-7	CASSFSGTSYEQYF	TGTGCCAGCAGTTTTAGCGGGACCTCCTACGAGCAGTACTTC
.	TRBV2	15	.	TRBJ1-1	CASSEGRGRGTEAFF	TGTGCCAGCAGTGAAGGCCGGGGGCGGGGGACTGAAGCTTTCTTT
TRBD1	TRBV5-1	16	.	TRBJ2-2	CASLPSDRGHAGELFF	TGCGCCAGCCTACCCTCGGACAGGGGGCATGCCGGGGAGCTGTTTTTT
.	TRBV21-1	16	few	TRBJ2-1	CASSGLLGKAYNEQFF	TGTGCCAGCAGCGGACTGTTAGGAAAAGCCTACAATGAGCAGTTCTTC
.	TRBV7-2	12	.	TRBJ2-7	CASSLTGYEQYF	TGTGCCAGCAGCTTAACGGGGTACGAGCAGTACTTC
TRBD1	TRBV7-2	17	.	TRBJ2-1	CASSLSPGTGGRNEQFF	TGTGCCAGCAGCTTATCTCCCGGGACAGGGGGTCGGAATGAGCAGTTCTTC
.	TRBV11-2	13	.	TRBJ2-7	CASSLSRGPEQYF	TGTGCCAGCAGCTTAAGCAGGGGCCCCGAGCAGTACTTC
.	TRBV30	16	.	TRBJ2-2	CAWSDTGLVGTGELFF	TGTGCCTGGAGTGACACAGGGTTGGTTGGCACCGGGGAGCTGTTTTTT
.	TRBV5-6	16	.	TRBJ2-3	CASSLWGGQLTDTQYF	TGTGCCAGCAGCTTGTGGGGGGGGCAACTCACAGATACGCAGTATTTT
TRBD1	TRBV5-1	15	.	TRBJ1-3	CASSREGQGENTIYF	TGCGCCAGCAGCCGCGAGGGACAGGGAGAGAACACCATATATTTT
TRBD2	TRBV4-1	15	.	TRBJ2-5	CASSHYSGRGETQYF	TGCGCCAGCAGTCATTATAGCGGGAGGGGAGAGACCCAGTACTTC
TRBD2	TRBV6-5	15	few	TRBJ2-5	CASRTGTSGRETQYF	TGTGCCAGCAGGACCGGGACTAGCGGGAGAGAGACCCAGTACTTC
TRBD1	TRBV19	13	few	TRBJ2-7	CASSEGAKTEQYF	TGTGCCAGTAGTGAGGGGGCCAAAACCGAGCAGTACTTC
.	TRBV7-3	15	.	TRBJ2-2	CASSLTGGHTGELFF	TGTGCCAGCAGCTTAACGGGAGGCCACACCGGGGAGCTGTTTTTT
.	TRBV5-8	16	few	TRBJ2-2	CASSSPGLLNTGELFF	TGTGCCAGCAGTTCCCCCGGACTCTTGAACACCGGGGAGCTGTTTTTT
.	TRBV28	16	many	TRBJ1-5	CASRFPGLTSNQPQHF	TGTGCCAGCAGATTCCCGGGACTGACTAGCAATCAGCCCCAGCATTTT
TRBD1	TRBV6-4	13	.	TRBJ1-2	CASSGGQGAGYTF	TGTGCCAGCAGTGGGGGACAGGGAGCTGGCTACACCTTC
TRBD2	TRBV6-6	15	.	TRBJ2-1	CASTLAGGGFDEQFF	TGTGCCAGCACCCTAGCGGGAGGAGGTTTCGATGAGCAGTTCTTC
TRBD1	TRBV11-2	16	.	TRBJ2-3	CASSLRAGGFTDTQYF	TGTGCCAGCAGCTTAAGGGCAGGGGGTTTCACAGATACGCAGTATTTT
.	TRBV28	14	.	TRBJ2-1	CASSLGRGKGEQFF	TGTGCCAGCAGTTTGGGAAGGGGAAAGGGAGAGCAGTTCTTC
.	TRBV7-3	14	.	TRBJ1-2	CASSFPRVYYGYTF	TGTGCCAGCAGTTTTCCCAGGGTATACTATGGCTACACCTTC
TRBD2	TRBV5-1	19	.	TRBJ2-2	CASSLALLAGGRGTGELFF	TGCGCCAGCAGCTTGGCCCTCCTAGCGGGAGGACGAGGGACCGGGGAGCTGTTTTTT
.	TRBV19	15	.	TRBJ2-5	CASSIGGADQETQYF	TGTGCCAGTAGTATTGGCGGGGCAGACCAAGAGACCCAGTACTTC
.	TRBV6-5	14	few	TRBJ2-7	CASTATTSLGEQYF	TGTGCCAGCACCGCCACGACTAGTCTTGGCGAGCAGTACTTC
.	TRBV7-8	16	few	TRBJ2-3	CASSSLGGRRTDTQYF	TGTGCCAGCAGCTCCCTTGGAGGGCGGCGCACAGATACGCAGTATTTT
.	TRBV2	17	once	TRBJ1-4	CASSEGPGGGAGEKLFF	TGTGCCAGCAGTGAAGGCCCTGGAGGGGGGGCAGGTGAAAAACTGTTTTTT
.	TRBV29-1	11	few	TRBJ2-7	CSGGHGNEQYF	TGCAGCGGGGGACATGGTAACGAGCAGTACTTC
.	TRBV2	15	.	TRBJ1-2	CASSEAFGINYGYTF	TGTGCCAGCAGTGAAGCTTTCGGTATCAACTATGGCTACACCTTC
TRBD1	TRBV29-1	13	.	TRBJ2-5	CSVLGTAQETQYF	TGCAGCGTTCTCGGGACAGCCCAAGAGACCCAGTACTTC
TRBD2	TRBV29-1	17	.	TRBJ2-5	CSVDSTGGKPPRETQYF	TGCAGCGTTGACTCAACGGGGGGGAAGCCACCCAGGGAGACCCAGTACTTC
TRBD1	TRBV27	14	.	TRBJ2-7	CASSAGQVSYEQYF	TGTGCCAGCAGTGCGGGACAGGTCTCCTACGAGCAGTACTTC
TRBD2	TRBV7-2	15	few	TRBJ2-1	CASSPRRGVRNEQFF	TGTGCCAGCAGCCCGAGACGGGGGGTTAGGAATGAGCAGTTCTTC
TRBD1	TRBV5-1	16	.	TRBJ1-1	CASSLLQGVTNTEAFF	TGCGCCAGCAGCTTGTTGCAGGGGGTGACGAACACTGAAGCTTTCTTT
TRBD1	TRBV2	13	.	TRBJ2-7	CASSGQGKYEQYF	TGTGCCAGCAGTGGACAGGGCAAATACGAGCAGTACTTC